One sample yielded the 12 T cell receptor beta chains listed below, sequenced in a study of tumor-infiltrating lymphocytes in localized non-small cell lung cancer. Only in-frame clones appear in the TCRdb table, and some are missing; sequencing was by immunoSEQ multiplex PCR. The sample contains more than 3,000 clones, roughly two fifths of which appear only once. The sequencing sample was made of uninvolved lung tissue not adjacent to the tumor. These receptors all stem from a human donor with non-small cell lung cancer.

This clone was recorded a few times. The genes are TRBV6-5 and TRBJ1-1; D is uncertain. Trimming removed 1 base at V and 8 bases at J, with 11 bases between. The CDR3 has 13 amino acids. CDR1 is MNHEY, CDR2 SVGAGI, per germline. This CDR3 is CASSYYRVGEAFF. DNA for the CDR3: TGTGCCAGCAGTTACTACCGAGTAGGGGAAGCTTTCTTT.

By share, this clone ranks as medium-sized. At one end the junction does not follow the germline gene, possibly because of a read error. V usage is TRBV28 and J usage is TRBJ2-7; 7 bases fit TRBD1. The CDR3 loop spans 12 amino acids. In germline, CDR1 is MDHEN, CDR2 SYDVKM. The DNA for the CDR3 is TGTGCCAGCAGTGCCCCGAGGGGGCCACTTAACTTC. It is translated as CASSAPRGPLNF.

In the case of this clone: At one of its ends the junction is not consistent with the germline gene, which may arise from a read error. The rearrangement joins TRBV11-2 to TRBJ1-6; D gene uncertain. The CDR3 spans 14 residues. Germline V gene data show CDR1 as SGHAT and CDR2 as FQNNGV. The CDR3 bases are TGTGCCAGCAGCTTGGCCCGATTCCCTTCATCCCTCCACTTT. Protein sequence: CASSLARFPSSLHF.

The chain has TRBV9 and TRBJ1-2; unclear D gene. The germline V gene encodes CDR1 SGDLS and CDR2 YYNGEE. V gave up 0 bases and J gave up 13 bases, with 13 bases separating them. The CDR3 contains 12 residues. CDR3 sequence: CASSVVGRAATF. The DNA of the CDR3 is TGTGCCAGCAGCGTAGTTGGGAGGGCGGCCACCTTC.

The V call is TRBV4-3, the J call TRBJ1-4, with D possibly being TRBD1 (5 bases). This CDR3 has 16 residues. Trimming left V 4 bases short and J 0 bases short, with 12 bases between. The germline V gene has CDR1 LGHNA and CDR2 YSLEER. The CDR3 nucleotides read TGCGCCAGCAGCCGCCAGACAGCAGCAACTAATGAAAAACTGTTTTTT. Its protein product is CASSRQTAATNEKLFF.

This chain joins TRBV4-3 and TRBJ2-6, with D unclear. This CDR3 comprises 15 residues. CDR1 and CDR2 from the germline V gene are LGHNA and YSLEER. V lost 0 bases and J lost 4, with 7 bases in between. The DNA for the CDR3 is TGCGCCAGCAGCCAAGACCCCCGGGGGGCCAACGTCCTGACTTTC. It translates to CASSQDPRGANVLTF.

The sample holds a few counts of this clone. The chain joins TRBV27 to TRBJ2-2; a possible D gene is TRBD2 (6 bases). Germline values: CDR1 MNHEY, CDR2 SMNVEV (reference sequence). V was clipped by 2 bases and J by 5 bases, with 9 bases between them. This CDR3 comprises 14 residues. The CDR3 region is CASSLGGPTGELFF. As DNA, the CDR3 is TGTGCCAGCAGTTTAGGAGGGCCGACCGGGGAGCTGTTTTTT.

The chain employs TRBV9 and TRBJ2-6; D gene unclear. The CDR3 spans 16 residues. With 2 bases removed from V and 2 bases from J, the gap between germline ends came to 11 bases. Germline V gene lookup returns CDR1 SGDLS and CDR2 YYNGEE. Here the CDR3 reads CASSVPDTPGANVLTF. The DNA of the CDR3 is TGTGCCAGCAGCGTCCCTGACACTCCTGGGGCCAACGTCCTGACTTTC.

This clone was seen only a few times. The V call is TRBV6-5, the J call TRBJ2-7; no reliable D call. The CDR3 is made up of 15 amino acids. V gave up 0 bases and J gave up 1 base, with 10 bases separating them. The germline CDR1 and CDR2 sequences are MNHEY and SVGAGI. The CDR3 DNA sequence: TGTGCCAGCAGTTACTCGAATGACCGTTCCTACGAGCAGTACTTC. Encoded protein: CASSYSNDRSYEQYF.

By share of the sample, this clone is medium-sized. The chain recombines TRBV2 with TRBJ1-6; no clear D. V was shortened by 8 bases and J by 7 bases, with 15 bases between the two germline ends. The CDR3 covers 14 residues. CDR1 and CDR2 from the germline V gene are SNHLY and FYNNEI. The DNA for the CDR3 is TGTGCCAGCGGCACAGCCGCGAGGAATTCACCCCTCCACTTT. Amino acids: CASGTAARNSPLHF. Combining the CDR3 with reference TRBV2 and TRBJ1-6 gives the whole variable domain EPEVTQTPSHQVTQMGQEVILRCVPISNHLYFYWYRQILGQKVEFLVSFYNNEISEKSEIFDDQFSVERPDGSNFTLKIRSTKLEDSAMYFCASGTAARNSPLHFGNGTRLTVT.

Only a few counts were recorded for this clone. The gene calls are TRBV30 and TRBJ1-5, with unresolved D. With 2 bases removed from V and 7 bases from J, the gap between germline ends came to 15 bases. CDR3 size: 14 residues. CDR1 and CDR2 from the germline V gene are GTSNPN and SVGIG (reference sequence). The CDR3 sequence: CAWSLGEAWQPQHF. CDR3 coding DNA: TGTGCCTGGAGTTTAGGTGAAGCTTGGCAGCCCCAGCATTTT.

This chain links TRBV29-1 with TRBJ1-4; D is perhaps TRBD1 (5 bases). There are 14 residues in the CDR3. Trimming stripped 6 bases from V and 8 bases from J, with 19 bases between. Germline V lookup: CDR1 SQVTM, CDR2 ANQGSEA. The CDR3 loop is CSVRGTPDGEKLFF. DNA for the CDR3: TGCAGCGTCCGCGGGACTCCGGATGGGGAAAAACTGTTTTTT.